Listed below are T cell receptor beta chains from one sample, sequenced in a study of Ad26.COV2.S vaccination and SARS-CoV-2 variants. Here immunoSEQ multiplex PCR was the method, and the copy in TCRdb shows in-frame clones only, minus some. The repertoire holds hundreds of thousands of clones, with roughly nine tenths as singletons. Here the sequenced sample was peripheral blood, taken in a trial of Ad26.COV2.S vaccine versus placebo. These receptors were taken from a person aged 18 to 65 who received the Ad26.COV2.S COVID-19 vaccine or a placebo. The CDR3 runs from the conserved cysteine through the conserved F or W. A D gene is named only where the DNA matches it firmly. Size is omitted from some rows. Given values are once, few, many or a class for expanded clones.

TRBV15	TRBJ2-1	.	.	CATSRDGDPYNEQFF	TGTGCCACCAGCAGAGATGGGGACCCCTACAATGAGCAGTTCTTC
TRBV27	TRBJ2-7	.	.	CASSSSSYEQYF	TGTGCCAGCAGTTCTAGCTCCTACGAGCAGTACTTC
TRBV4-1	TRBJ1-5	once	.	CASSQDRNQPQHF	TGCGCCAGCAGCCAAGACCGGAATCAGCCCCAGCATTTT
TRBV11-3	TRBJ2-5	.	.	CASSLGGNSGETQYF	TGTGCCAGCAGCTTAGGAGGTAATTCTGGAGAGACCCAGTACTTC
TRBV15	TRBJ2-3	.	.	CATSRDRGDTQYF	TGTGCCACCAGCAGAGATCGGGGAGATACGCAGTATTTT
TRBV6-5	TRBJ1-1	.	.	CASSLGRAMNTEAFF	TGTGCCAGCAGTTTGGGACGGGCCATGAACACTGAAGCTTTCTTT
TRBV10-3	TRBJ2-5	few	.	CAISDGPQRETQYF	TGTGCCATCAGTGATGGTCCCCAACGGGAGACCCAGTACTTC
TRBV29-1	TRBJ2-2	.	TRBD2	CSVVTSENTGELFF	TGCAGCGTTGTTACTAGCGAGAACACCGGGGAGCTGTTTTTT
TRBV7-6	TRBJ1-1	.	TRBD1	CASSLSQGGTEAFF	TGTGCCAGCAGCTTATCACAGGGGGGGACTGAAGCTTTCTTT
TRBV27	TRBJ1-6	.	.	CASSPRTVSYNSPLHF	TGTGCCAGCAGTCCCAGGACAGTCTCCTATAATTCACCCCTCCACTTT
TRBV14	TRBJ2-4	.	.	CASSQVGANIQYF	TGTGCCAGCAGCCAAGTGGGGGCAAACATTCAGTACTTC
TRBV30	TRBJ2-7	few	TRBD1	CAWEPGTGVYEQYF	TGTGCCTGGGAACCCGGGACAGGGGTCTACGAGCAGTACTTC
TRBV5-4	TRBJ2-7	.	TRBD2	CASSLGTSEHYEQYF	TGTGCCAGCAGCTTGGGGACTAGCGAACACTACGAGCAGTACTTC
TRBV6-5	TRBJ2-5	.	TRBD2	CASRSGVGETQYF	TGTGCCAGCAGGAGCGGGGTTGGGGAGACCCAGTACTTC
TRBV2	TRBJ1-5	.	TRBD1	CASSLRDRGLGQPQHF	TGTGCCAGCAGTTTACGGGACAGGGGGCTTGGACAGCCCCAGCATTTT
TRBV24-1	TRBJ2-1	.	.	CATSDLGGPRSSYNEQFF	TGTGCCACCAGTGATTTGGGCGGGCCCCGGAGCTCCTACAATGAGCAGTTCTTC
TRBV19	TRBJ1-4	.	.	CASSTGPPEKLFF	TGTGCCAGTAGTACTGGACCGCCTGAAAAACTGTTTTTT
TRBV29-1	TRBJ1-3	.	.	CSAEGQGGAGNTIYF	TGCAGCGCAGAGGGCCAGGGCGGGGCTGGAAACACCATATATTTT
TRBV5-1	TRBJ2-1	.	TRBD2	CASSSLAGGNNEQFF	TGCGCCAGCAGCTCCCTAGCGGGAGGGAACAATGAGCAGTTCTTC
TRBV7-3	TRBJ2-2	few	.	CASSIGRETGELFF	TGTGCCAGCAGTATAGGCAGGGAGACCGGGGAGCTGTTTTTT
TRBV5-1	TRBJ1-1	few	.	CASSFGPNTEAFF	TGCGCCAGCAGCTTCGGGCCGAACACTGAAGCTTTCTTT
TRBV5-1	TRBJ2-1	once	.	CASSEEGVPYNEQFF	TGCGCCAGCAGCGAGGAGGGTGTCCCTTATAATGAGCAGTTCTTC
TRBV10-3	TRBJ1-2	.	.	CAISDSSVGGYTF	TGTGCCATCAGTGACTCTTCAGTGGGTGGCTACACCTTC
TRBV2	TRBJ1-6	.	.	CASSRDFQNSPLHF	TGTGCCAGCAGTCGGGACTTCCAGAATTCACCCCTCCACTTT
TRBV5-6	TRBJ1-1	.	.	CASSLGQPGAGAFF	TGTGCCAGCAGCTTGGGACAGCCTGGGGCTGGAGCTTTCTTT
TRBV19	TRBJ2-1	once	.	CASTIQGNSYNEQFF	TGTGCCAGTACCATACAGGGTAACTCCTACAATGAGCAGTTCTTC
TRBV18	TRBJ2-7	.	TRBD1	CASSTSGTGQNEQYF	TGTGCCAGCTCTACCTCCGGGACAGGGCAAAACGAGCAGTACTTC
TRBV10-3	TRBJ2-2	.	TRBD2	CAIGTSGSWSGELFF	TGTGCCATCGGGACTAGCGGGAGTTGGTCCGGGGAGCTGTTTTTT
TRBV2	TRBJ1-2	once	TRBD1	CASSSRGQGAGGYTF	TGTGCCAGCAGCTCCCGCGGACAGGGGGCGGGAGGCTACACCTTC
TRBV2	TRBJ2-5	.	TRBD1	CASSEALQTGIKTQYF	TGTGCCAGCAGTGAAGCGCTCCAGACAGGGATAAAGACCCAGTACTTC
TRBV6-5	TRBJ1-6	few	TRBD1	CASSSLGQGRNSPLHF	TGTGCCAGCAGTTCCCTGGGACAGGGACGAAATTCACCCCTCCACTTT
TRBV5-1	TRBJ2-3	.	.	CASLPGLVAEENHGDTQYF	TGCGCCAGCTTACCTGGTTTAGTAGCGGAAGAAAACCACGGGGATACGCAGTATTTT
TRBV10-3	TRBJ2-2	.	.	CAIPRGPDPGELFF	TGTGCCATCCCCCGGGGGCCCGATCCCGGGGAGCTGTTTTTT
TRBV6-5	TRBJ1-1	.	.	CASSYSPGSNTEAFF	TGTGCCAGCAGTTACTCTCCGGGATCAAACACTGAAGCTTTCTTT
TRBV9	TRBJ2-1	.	TRBD2	CASSVGGRGTYNEQFF	TGTGCCAGCAGCGTCGGCGGGAGGGGCACCTACAATGAGCAGTTCTTC
TRBV20-1	TRBJ2-5	.	.	CSASMARETQYF	TGCAGTGCTAGTATGGCGCGGGAGACCCAGTACTTC
TRBV2	TRBJ2-7	.	TRBD2	CATSGLAGYYEQYF	TGTGCCACCTCGGGACTAGCGGGGTACTACGAGCAGTACTTC
TRBV5-4	TRBJ2-6	.	.	CASSAGTPSGANVLTF	TGTGCCAGCAGCGCCGGGACACCCTCTGGGGCCAACGTCCTGACTTTC
TRBV6-5	TRBJ1-1	.	.	CASHPHGDTEAFF	TGTGCCAGCCACCCTCATGGAGACACTGAAGCTTTCTTT
TRBV5-1	TRBJ1-1	.	TRBD1	CASSLQGRNTEAFF	TGCGCCAGCAGCTTACAGGGGAGGAACACTGAAGCTTTCTTT
TRBV4-2	TRBJ2-1	.	TRBD2	CASSQDWAGGWAVEQFF	TGTGCCAGCAGCCAAGACTGGGCGGGAGGATGGGCGGTTGAGCAGTTCTTC
TRBV6-5	TRBJ1-5	.	.	CALGNQPQHF	TGTGCCCTAGGCAATCAGCCCCAGCATTTT
TRBV27	TRBJ2-3	.	.	CASSFYRVDTDTQYF	TGTGCCAGCAGTTTCTACAGGGTGGATACAGATACGCAGTATTTT
TRBV2	TRBJ1-2	.	.	CASTVGGQGSYGYTF	TGTGCCAGCACTGTGGGTGGGCAGGGGAGCTATGGCTACACCTTC
TRBV7-2	TRBJ2-3	.	TRBD2	CASSFVAGGWTDTQYF	TGTGCCAGCAGCTTTGTAGCGGGAGGATGGACAGATACGCAGTATTTT
TRBV5-1	TRBJ2-7	.	.	CASSLGTRSYEQYF	TGCGCCAGCAGCTTGGGAACCCGCTCCTACGAGCAGTACTTC
TRBV6-1	TRBJ2-6	.	TRBD1	CASSETHGTGDSGANVLTF	TGTGCCAGCAGTGAAACCCATGGGACAGGAGACTCTGGGGCCAACGTCCTGACTTTC
TRBV7-3	TRBJ2-2	.	.	CASSLRPGELFF	TGTGCCAGCAGCTTAAGGCCCGGGGAGCTGTTTTTT
TRBV11-2	TRBJ2-1	.	TRBD1	CASSSTGGSSYNEQFF	TGTGCCAGCAGCTCGACAGGGGGGAGCTCCTACAATGAGCAGTTCTTC
TRBV19	TRBJ1-5	.	.	CASRGRGNQPQHF	TGTGCCAGTAGGGGCAGGGGCAATCAGCCCCAGCATTTT
TRBV4-3	TRBJ1-1	.	.	CASSQDVVRARAFF	TGCGCCAGCAGCCAAGATGTTGTGAGGGCCCGAGCTTTCTTT
TRBV6-5	TRBJ1-5	.	TRBD1	CASRLQGTQPQHF	TGTGCCAGCAGACTACAGGGGACTCAGCCCCAGCATTTT
TRBV24-1	TRBJ2-1	.	TRBD2	CATSDPTGGAGFINEQFF	TGTGCCACCAGTGACCCAACCGGAGGAGCGGGATTCATAAATGAGCAGTTCTTC
TRBV11-2	TRBJ1-4	.	TRBD1	CASSLGSWTGVEKLFF	TGTGCCAGCAGCTTAGGCTCTTGGACAGGGGTGGAAAAACTGTTTTTT
TRBV5-6	TRBJ2-7	once	TRBD2	CASRPTSGSLYEQYF	TGTGCCAGCAGGCCGACTAGCGGGAGTCTCTACGAGCAGTACTTC
TRBV11-2	TRBJ1-3	.	.	CASSLGRSAGNTIYF	TGTGCCAGCAGCCTGGGACGGTCGGCTGGAAACACCATATATTTT
TRBV11-2	TRBJ1-1	.	TRBD1	CASSLMTGTGETEAFF	TGTGCCAGCAGCCTGATGACCGGGACAGGGGAGACTGAAGCTTTCTTT
TRBV30	TRBJ2-7	once	.	CAWTPGSSYEQYF	TGTGCCTGGACGCCAGGGAGCTCCTACGAGCAGTACTTC
TRBV19	TRBJ2-7	.	.	CASSIQGNEQYF	TGTGCCAGTAGCATTCAGGGGAACGAGCAGTACTTC